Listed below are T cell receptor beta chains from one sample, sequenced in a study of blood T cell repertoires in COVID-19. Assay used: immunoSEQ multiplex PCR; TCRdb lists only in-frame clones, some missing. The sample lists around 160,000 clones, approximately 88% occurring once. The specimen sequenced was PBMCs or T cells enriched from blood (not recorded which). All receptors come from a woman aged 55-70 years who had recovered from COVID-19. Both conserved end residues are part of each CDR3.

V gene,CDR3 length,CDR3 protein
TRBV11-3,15,CASSLSGLFTDTQYF
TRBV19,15,CASSAGTRRLGEQYF
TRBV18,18,CASSPVGAPHSGANVLTF
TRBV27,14,CASSPGQGATEAFF
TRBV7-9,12,CASSLTGYEQYF
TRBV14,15,CASSHRVATNEKLFF
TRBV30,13,CAWSVLANYGYTF
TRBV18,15,CASSLNLGESETQYF
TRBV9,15,CASSEHTSQQETQYF
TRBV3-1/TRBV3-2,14,CASSQGYRGYEQYF
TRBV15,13,CATGAFLNSPLHF
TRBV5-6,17,CASSLGLAGRGSGELFF
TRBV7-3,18,CASSLRRDSANSNTEAFF
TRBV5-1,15,CASSLSPQANQPQHF
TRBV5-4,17,CASSLDDSQNYNSPLHF
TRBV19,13,CASSKQGPRELFF
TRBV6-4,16,CASSEGGGDSGNTIYF
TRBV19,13,CASGFRGRTEAFF
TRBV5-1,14,CASSLTSTTDTQYF
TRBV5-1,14,CASSPGHNSYEQYF
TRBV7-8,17,CASSSNRDTSRQETQYF
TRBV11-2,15,CASSLEAGGFNEQFF
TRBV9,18,CASSAGTAPSLSGNTIYF
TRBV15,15,CATSRDWFGGTEAFF
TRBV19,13,CASSGTGQETQYF
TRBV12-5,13,CASGQGSNQPQHF
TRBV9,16,CASSPHSGGFNYGYTF
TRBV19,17,CASSLRGRGPSYNEQFF
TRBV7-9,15,CASSLGRGGLYGYTF
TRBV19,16,CASSIDLSGETDEQYF
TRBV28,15,CASSYRQGANSPLHF
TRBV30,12,CAYRLGANVLTF
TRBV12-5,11,CASALYNEQFF
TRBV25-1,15,CASSEALGANSPLHF
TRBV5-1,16,CASSLGASGAKETQYF
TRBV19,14,CASSKESFTYEQYF
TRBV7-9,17,CASSLGTSSGSVYEQYF
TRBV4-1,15,CASSQVRGGSYEQYF
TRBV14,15,CASSLNHGVSGGYTF
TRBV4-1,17,CASSRSQAGYRNTEAFF
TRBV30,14,CAWQAGTGSYEQYF
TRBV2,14,CASSVGQMGEKLFF
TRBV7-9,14,CASSQGSTTGELFF
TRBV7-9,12,CASSLLQETQYF
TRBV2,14,CASSDRQGFQPQHF
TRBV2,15,CASRTGQGLYNEQFF
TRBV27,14,CASSLIGTDDTQYF